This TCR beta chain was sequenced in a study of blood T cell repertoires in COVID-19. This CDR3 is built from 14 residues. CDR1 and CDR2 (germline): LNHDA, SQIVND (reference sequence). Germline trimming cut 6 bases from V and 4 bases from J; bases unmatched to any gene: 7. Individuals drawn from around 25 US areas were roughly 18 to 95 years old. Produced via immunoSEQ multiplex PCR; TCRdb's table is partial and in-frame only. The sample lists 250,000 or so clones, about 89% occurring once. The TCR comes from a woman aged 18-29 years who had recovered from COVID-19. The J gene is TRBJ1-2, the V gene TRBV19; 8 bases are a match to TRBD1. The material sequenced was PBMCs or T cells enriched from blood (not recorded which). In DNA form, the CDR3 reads TGTGCCAGTAGGAACCGACAGGGGAGCTATGGCTACACCTTC. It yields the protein CASRNRQGSYGYTF. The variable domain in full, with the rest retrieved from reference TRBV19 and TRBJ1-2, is DGGITQSPKYLFRKEGQNVTLSCEQNLNHDAMYWYRQDPGQGLRLIYYSQIVNDFQKGDIAEGYSVSREKKESFPLTVTSAQKNPTAFYLCASRNRQGSYGYTFGSGTRLTVV.